These 17 T cell receptor beta chains share one sample of origin, sequenced in a study of blood T cell repertoires in COVID-19. TCRdb keeps only in-frame clones here, not all; method: immunoSEQ multiplex PCR. Altogether about 120,000 clones are present, 78% being singletons, with the ten largest covering about 2.3%. Sequenced: peripheral blood. The source of these receptors is a man between 65 and 80 years old with acute or convalescent COVID-19.

The J gene is TRBJ2-3, the V gene TRBV5-4, with TRBD2 as a possible D gene (7 bases). The CDR3 is made up of 16 amino acids. V dropped 0 bases and J dropped 1 base, with 12 bases sitting between them. Per germline, CDR1 SGHNT and CDR2 YYREEE (reference sequence). As DNA, the CDR3 is TGTGCCAGCAGCTTGGGCGGGGGCGGACGCACAGATACGCAGTATTTT. The encoded protein is CASSLGGGGRTDTQYF.

This clone was recorded at least ten times. The CDR3 DNA follows: TGTGCCAGCAGTCCGATTTCAGGGAAATACAATGAGCAGTTCTTC. Amino acid sequence: CASSPISGKYNEQFF. The genes are TRBV27 and TRBJ2-1; a possible D gene is TRBD1 (5 bases). This CDR3 spans 15 amino acids. V was trimmed by 5 bases and J by 4 bases, leaving 15 bases between them. Germline values: CDR1 MNHEY, CDR2 SMNVEV (reference sequence).

The chain carries TRBV24-1 and TRBJ2-3; TRBD1 matches at 9 bases. CDR3 length: 16 amino acids. CDR1 and CDR2 (germline): KGHDR, SFDVKD. The trim removed 4 bases at V and 3 bases at J, leaving 7 bases unmatched. CDR3 residues: CATSEPTGGKTDTQYF. Written as DNA, the CDR3 is TGTGCCACCAGTGAGCCCACAGGGGGCAAGACAGATACGCAGTATTTT.

The gene calls are TRBV18 and TRBJ2-1; 7 bases map to TRBD1. Per the germline V gene, CDR1 is KGHSH and CDR2 is LQKENI. V shed 3 bases and J 4 bases; nucleotides not matched to a gene: 9. This CDR3 is 16 amino acids long. CDR3 nucleotides: TGTGCCAGCTCACCGCAACCGGGACAGCTATACAATGAGCAGTTCTTC. Translating it yields CASSPQPGQLYNEQFF. The entire variable domain, with the rest obtained from reference TRBV18 and TRBJ2-1, is as follows: NAGVMQNPRHLVRRRGQEARLRCSPMKGHSHVYWYRQLPEEGLKFMVYLQKENIIDESGMPKERFSAEFPKEGPSILRIQQVVRGDSAAYFCASSPQPGQLYNEQFFGPGTRLTVL.

The chain employs TRBV12-5 and TRBJ1-2; possibly TRBD1 for D (5 bases). The CDR3 consists of 13 residues. The germline gives CDR1 LGHNT, CDR2 FRNRAP. Trimming left V 1 base short and J 3 bases short, with 6 bases between. In DNA form, the CDR3 reads TGTGCTAGTGGTTTGGAGACAGACTATGGCTACACCTTC. Translating gives CASGLETDYGYTF.

The chain couples TRBV6-5 to TRBJ1-5; D gene unclear. This CDR3 contains 13 residues. Trimming removed 6 bases at V and 4 bases at J, with 10 bases between. Germline V lookup: CDR1 MNHEY, CDR2 SVGAGI. The CDR3 bases are TGTGCCAGCAGCTTCGACATTAATCAGCCCCAGCATTTT. This translates into CASSFDINQPQHF.

The chain couples TRBV3-1 (or the pseudogene TRBV3-2) to TRBJ1-2, with D possibly matching TRBD1 (5 bases). This CDR3 is built from 15 residues. Germline values: CDR1 LGHDT, CDR2 YNNKEL (reference sequence). Trimming took off 4 bases at V and 5 bases at J, with 17 bases between the two ends. CDR3 in amino acids: CASSPPQWGGYGYTF. Written as DNA, the CDR3 is TGTGCCAGCAGCCCGCCCCAGTGGGGGGGTTATGGCTACACCTTC.

The V gene is TRBV6-5, the J gene TRBJ2-4; 7 nucleotides match TRBD1. The V gene's germline CDR1 is MNHEY and CDR2 SVGAGI. CDR3 size: 13 residues. V was clipped by 6 bases and J by 4 bases; unmatched bases: 3. CDR3 DNA sequence: TGTGCCAGCAGGGGACAGTCGAAAAACATTCAGTACTTC. Protein: CASRGQSKNIQYF.

The chain's CDR3 is CAIGRDSYYEQYF. The CDR3 nucleotides are TGTGCCATCGGTCGGGACAGCTACTACGAGCAGTACTTC. The chain carries TRBV10-3 and TRBJ2-7; 7 bases line up with TRBD1. The CDR3 sequence is 13 residues long. The germline CDR1 and CDR2 sequences are ENHRY and SYGVKD. The junction had 7 bases not matched to a gene; V was cut back by 8 bases and J by 3 bases.

The chain employs TRBV5-1 and TRBJ1-1; D is undetermined. Germline loops: CDR1 SGHRS, CDR2 YFSETQ. This CDR3 comprises 14 residues. V dropped 0 bases and J dropped 4 bases, with 10 bases sitting between them. CDR3 sequence (DNA): TGCGCCAGCAGCTTGGTGATCGGGGTCACTGAAGCTTTCTTT. As protein: CASSLVIGVTEAFF.

This clone was recorded a few times. The rearrangement uses TRBV30 and TRBJ1-1, with D perhaps TRBD1 (6 bases). With 3 bases removed from V and 6 bases from J, the gap between germline ends came to 14 bases. CDR3 size: 13 residues. Germline V gene lookup returns CDR1 GTSNPN and CDR2 SVGIG (reference sequence). The CDR3 loop is CAWSRDIGSEAFF. CDR3 DNA sequence: TGTGCCTGGAGCCGGGACATAGGATCTGAAGCTTTCTTT.

This clone appeared a few times. The chain uses TRBV18 and TRBJ2-5; TRBD2 aligns across 9 bases. CDR1 and CDR2 (germline): KGHSH, LQKENI. J gave up 1 base and V 2 bases, and 5 bases lay outside the gene matches. The CDR3 consists of 16 residues. CDR3: CASSPWSAGGQETQYF. CDR3 coding DNA: TGTGCCAGCTCACCATGGTCAGCGGGGGGCCAAGAGACCCAGTACTTC.

This chain connects TRBV2 to TRBJ1-4; D may be TRBD1 (5 bases). Trimming stripped 4 bases from V and 7 bases from J, with 16 bases between. In germline, CDR1 is SNHLY, CDR2 FYNNEI. This CDR3 comprises 15 residues. The CDR3 sequence is CASSGQRDSREKLFF. CDR3 coding DNA: TGTGCCAGCAGTGGTCAAAGGGACTCCCGTGAAAAACTGTTTTTT.

The V call is TRBV11-2, the J call TRBJ1-6, with a weak D call TRBD1 (5 bases). The CDR3 is 15 amino acids. V was cut by 5 bases and J by 4 bases, with 12 bases left in between. CDR1 is SGHAT, CDR2 FQNNGV, per germline. CDR3: CASSPRRGYNSPLHF. The CDR3 DNA reads as TGTGCCAGCAGCCCTAGACGGGGGTATAATTCACCCCTCCACTTT.

The chain combines TRBV6-2 or TRBV6-3 with TRBJ1-5; D might be TRBD1 (5 bases). This CDR3 has 13 residues. Trimming removed 2 bases at V and 8 bases at J, with 10 bases between. Per germline, CDR1 MNHEY and CDR2 SVGEGT. CDR3 in DNA: TGTGCCAGCAGTTACCCAGGGCCGAAGCCCCAGCATTTT. This sequence encodes CASSYPGPKPQHF.

The CDR3 sequence is CASSYPQGPMNTEAFF. As DNA, the CDR3 is TGTGCCAGCAGTTACCCACAGGGACCGATGAACACTGAAGCTTTCTTT. The V gene is TRBV6-2 or TRBV6-3, the J gene TRBJ1-1; D may be TRBD1 (6 bases). Trimming stripped 2 bases from V and 0 bases from J, with 13 bases between. This CDR3 contains 16 residues. The V gene's germline CDR1 is MNHEY and CDR2 SVGEGT.

The chain links TRBV5-6 to TRBJ2-3, with D possibly being TRBD2 (7 bases). V was clipped by 1 base and J by 2 bases, with 14 bases between them. CDR1 is SGHDT and CDR2 is YYEEEE in the germline V gene. CDR3 size: 16 residues. In DNA form, the CDR3 reads TGTGCCAGCAGCTTGATTCGGGGGGCGGTCACAGATACGCAGTATTTT. As protein: CASSLIRGAVTDTQYF.